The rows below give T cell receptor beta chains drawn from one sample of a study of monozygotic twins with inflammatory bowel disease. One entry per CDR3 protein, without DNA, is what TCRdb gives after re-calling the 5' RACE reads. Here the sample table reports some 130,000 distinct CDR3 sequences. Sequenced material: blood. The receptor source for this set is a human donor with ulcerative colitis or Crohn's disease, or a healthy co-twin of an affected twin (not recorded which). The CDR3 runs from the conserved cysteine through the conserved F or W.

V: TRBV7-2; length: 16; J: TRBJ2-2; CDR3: CASSLRAGGDTGELFF
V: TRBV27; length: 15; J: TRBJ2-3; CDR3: CASRGSGRAMYTQYF
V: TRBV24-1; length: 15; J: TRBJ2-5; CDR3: CATSDNNRVRETQYF
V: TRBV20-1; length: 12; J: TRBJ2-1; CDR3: CSARGLDNEQFF
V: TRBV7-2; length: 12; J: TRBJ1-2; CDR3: CASSLHRDGYTF
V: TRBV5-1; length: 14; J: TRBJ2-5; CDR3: CASSLVTGDETQYF
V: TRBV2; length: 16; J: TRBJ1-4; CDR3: CASSVSTREVNEKLFF
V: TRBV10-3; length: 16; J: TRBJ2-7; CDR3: CAISEAPTGGQYEQYF
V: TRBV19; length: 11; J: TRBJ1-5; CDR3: CASSTNQPQHF
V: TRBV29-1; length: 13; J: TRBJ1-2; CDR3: CSVDPDQSYGYTF
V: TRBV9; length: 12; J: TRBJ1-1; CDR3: CASSVFGTEAFF
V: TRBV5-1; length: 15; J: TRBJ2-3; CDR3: CASSLGAWGPDTQYF
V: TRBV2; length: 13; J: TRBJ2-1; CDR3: CASSETLNNEQFF
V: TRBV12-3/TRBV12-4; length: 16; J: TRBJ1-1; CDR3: CASSRRTGLGNTEAFF
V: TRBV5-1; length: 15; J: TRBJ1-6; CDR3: CASSLDKGANSPLHF
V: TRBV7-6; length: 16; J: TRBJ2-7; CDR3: CASSLEVGLVMSEQYF
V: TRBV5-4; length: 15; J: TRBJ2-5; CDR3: CASSQGLAGWQTQYF
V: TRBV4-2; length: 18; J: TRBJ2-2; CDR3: CASSQELSLAGGSGELFF
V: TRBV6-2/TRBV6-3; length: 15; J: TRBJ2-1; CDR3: CASRTQGGSYNEQFF
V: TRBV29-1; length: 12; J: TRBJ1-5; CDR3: CSVGDTNQPQHF
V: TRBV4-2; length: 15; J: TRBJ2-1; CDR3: CASSQVKRASNEQFF
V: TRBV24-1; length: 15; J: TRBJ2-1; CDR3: CATSAPGLAANEQFF
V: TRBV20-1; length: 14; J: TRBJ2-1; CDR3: CSIYRDRGLDEQFF
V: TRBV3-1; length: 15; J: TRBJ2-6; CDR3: CASSQSRSGANVLTF
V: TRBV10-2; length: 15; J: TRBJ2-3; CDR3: CASRLAGVPPDTQYF
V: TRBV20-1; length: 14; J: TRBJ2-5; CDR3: CSASDRTSQETQYF
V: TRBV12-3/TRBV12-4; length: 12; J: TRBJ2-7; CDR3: CASSLAGGGQYF
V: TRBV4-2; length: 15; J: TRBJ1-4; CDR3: CASSQVGQGDEKLFF
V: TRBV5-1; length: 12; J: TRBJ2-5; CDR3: CASSLAEETQYF
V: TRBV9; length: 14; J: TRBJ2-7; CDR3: CASSLSGRQNEQYF
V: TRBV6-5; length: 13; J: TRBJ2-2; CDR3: CASSSPTSAELFF
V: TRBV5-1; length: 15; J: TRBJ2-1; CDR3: CASSPIAVSYNEQFF
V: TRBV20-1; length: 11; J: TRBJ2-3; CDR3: CSGRRETAQYF
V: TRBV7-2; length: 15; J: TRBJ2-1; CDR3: CASSPPGRMYNEQFF
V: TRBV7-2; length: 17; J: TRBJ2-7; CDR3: CASSLALSGSTPYEQYF
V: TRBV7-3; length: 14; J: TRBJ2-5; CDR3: CASSLIPNQETQYF
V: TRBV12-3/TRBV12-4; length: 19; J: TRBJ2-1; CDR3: CASSLLSSFGLAVYNEQFF
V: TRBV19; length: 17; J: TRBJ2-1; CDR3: CASSPQPPGVVYNEQFF
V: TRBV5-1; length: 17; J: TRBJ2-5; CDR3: CASSLGQGASVGETQYF
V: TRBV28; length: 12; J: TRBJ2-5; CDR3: CASSPRVETQYF
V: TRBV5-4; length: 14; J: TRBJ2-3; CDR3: CASSPGLYTDTQYF
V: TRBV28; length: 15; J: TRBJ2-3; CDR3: CASSFPGQGEDTQYF
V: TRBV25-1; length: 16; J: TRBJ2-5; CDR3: CASSELGAGEEETQYF
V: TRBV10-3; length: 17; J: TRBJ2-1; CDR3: CAISARDFKSSYNEQFF
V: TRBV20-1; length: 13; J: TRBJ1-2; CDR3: CSAILGRIYGYTF
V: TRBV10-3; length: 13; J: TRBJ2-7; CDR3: CAISGTAQYEQYF
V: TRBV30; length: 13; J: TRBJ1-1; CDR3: CAIPGQRNTEAFF
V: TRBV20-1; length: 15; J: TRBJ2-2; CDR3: CSAPRTGSNTGELFF
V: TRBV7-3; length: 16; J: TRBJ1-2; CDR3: CASSPPPPGANYGYTF
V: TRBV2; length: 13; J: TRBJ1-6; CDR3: CASRSGYNSPLHF
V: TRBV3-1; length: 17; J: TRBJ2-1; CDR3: CASSHFPGGSSYNEQFF
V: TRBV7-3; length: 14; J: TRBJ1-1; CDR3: CASSREGLNTEAFF
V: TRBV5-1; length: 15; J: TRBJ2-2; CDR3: CASSLDSPYTGELFF
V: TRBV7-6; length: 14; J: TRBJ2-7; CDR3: CASSPGIVTYEQYF
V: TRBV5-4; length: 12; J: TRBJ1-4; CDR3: CASSTRGQKLFF
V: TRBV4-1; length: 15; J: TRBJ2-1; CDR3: CASSQVSSGRAEQFF
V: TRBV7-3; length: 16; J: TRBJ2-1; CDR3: CASSLTPLGLYNEQFF
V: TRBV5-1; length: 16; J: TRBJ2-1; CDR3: CASSLDGQGPYNEQFF
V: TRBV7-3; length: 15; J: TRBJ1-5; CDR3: CASSPGTGRAQPQHF
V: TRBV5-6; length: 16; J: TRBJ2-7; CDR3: CASSLRGQLFSYEQYF